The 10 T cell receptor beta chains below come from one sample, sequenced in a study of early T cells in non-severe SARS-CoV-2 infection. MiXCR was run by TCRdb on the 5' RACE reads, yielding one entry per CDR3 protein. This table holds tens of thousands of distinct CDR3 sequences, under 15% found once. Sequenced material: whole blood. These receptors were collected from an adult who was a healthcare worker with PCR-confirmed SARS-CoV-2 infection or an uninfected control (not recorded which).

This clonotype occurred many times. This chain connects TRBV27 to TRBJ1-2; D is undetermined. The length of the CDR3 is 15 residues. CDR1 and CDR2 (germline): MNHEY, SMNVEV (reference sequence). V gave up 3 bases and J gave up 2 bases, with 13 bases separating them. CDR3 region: CASSFRFEANYGYTF. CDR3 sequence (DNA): TGTGCCAGCAGTTTCCGCTTTGAGGCCAACTATGGCTACACCTTC.

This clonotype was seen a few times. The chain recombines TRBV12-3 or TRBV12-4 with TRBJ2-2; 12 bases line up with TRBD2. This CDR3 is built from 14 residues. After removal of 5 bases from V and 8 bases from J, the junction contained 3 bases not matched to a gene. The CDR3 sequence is CASSRLAGAGELFF. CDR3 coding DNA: TGTGCCAGCAGTAGACTAGCGGGGGCAGGGGAGCTGTTTTTT.

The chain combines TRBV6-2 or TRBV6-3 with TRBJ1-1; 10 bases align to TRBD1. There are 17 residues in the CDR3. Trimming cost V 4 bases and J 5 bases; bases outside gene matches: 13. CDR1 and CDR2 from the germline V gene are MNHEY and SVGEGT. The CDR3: CASSFHRTGGRRTEAFF. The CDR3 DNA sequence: TGTGCCAGCAGTTTCCACCGGACAGGGGGACGGAGGACTGAAGCTTTCTTT.

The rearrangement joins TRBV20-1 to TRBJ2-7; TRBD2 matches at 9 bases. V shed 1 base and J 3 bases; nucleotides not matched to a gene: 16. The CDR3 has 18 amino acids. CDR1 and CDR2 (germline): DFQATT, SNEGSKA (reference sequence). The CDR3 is CSARAELHQRGAGYEQYF. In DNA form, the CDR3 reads TGCAGTGCTAGAGCTGAACTCCATCAGCGGGGGGCAGGCTACGAGCAGTACTTC.

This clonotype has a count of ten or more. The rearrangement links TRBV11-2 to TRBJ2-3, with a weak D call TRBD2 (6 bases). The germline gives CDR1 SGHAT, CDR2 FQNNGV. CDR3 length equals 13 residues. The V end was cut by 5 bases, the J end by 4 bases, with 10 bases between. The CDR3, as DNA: TGTGCCAGCAGCGGCCGGGGGTCAGATACGCAGTATTTT. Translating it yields CASSGRGSDTQYF.

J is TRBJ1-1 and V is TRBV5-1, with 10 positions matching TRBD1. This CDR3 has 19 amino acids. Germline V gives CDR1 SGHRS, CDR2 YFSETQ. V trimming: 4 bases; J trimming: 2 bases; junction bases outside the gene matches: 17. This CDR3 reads CASSIISGTGTGVNTEAFF. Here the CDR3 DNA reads TGCGCCAGCAGCATAATATCCGGAACCGGGACAGGGGTAAACACTGAAGCTTTCTTT.

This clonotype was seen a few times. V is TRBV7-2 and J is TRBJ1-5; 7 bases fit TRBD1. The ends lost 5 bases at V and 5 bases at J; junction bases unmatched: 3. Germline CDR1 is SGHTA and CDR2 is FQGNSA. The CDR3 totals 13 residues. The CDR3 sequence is CASSQGQDQPQHF. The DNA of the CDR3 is TGTGCCAGCAGCCAAGGACAGGATCAGCCCCAGCATTTT.

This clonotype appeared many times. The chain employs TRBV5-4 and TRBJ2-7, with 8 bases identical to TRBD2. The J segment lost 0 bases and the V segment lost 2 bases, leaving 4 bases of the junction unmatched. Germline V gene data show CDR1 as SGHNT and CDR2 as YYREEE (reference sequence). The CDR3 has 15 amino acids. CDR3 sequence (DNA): TGTGCCAGCAGCTTAGCGGGGGCGAGCTCCTACGAGCAGTACTTC. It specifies CASSLAGASSYEQYF.

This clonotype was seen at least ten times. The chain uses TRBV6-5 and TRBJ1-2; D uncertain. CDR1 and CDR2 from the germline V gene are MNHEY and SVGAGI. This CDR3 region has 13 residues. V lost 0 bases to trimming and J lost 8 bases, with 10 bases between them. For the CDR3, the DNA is TGTGCCAGCAGTTACTCGGGCCAGTTGGGCTACACCTTC. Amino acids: CASSYSGQLGYTF.

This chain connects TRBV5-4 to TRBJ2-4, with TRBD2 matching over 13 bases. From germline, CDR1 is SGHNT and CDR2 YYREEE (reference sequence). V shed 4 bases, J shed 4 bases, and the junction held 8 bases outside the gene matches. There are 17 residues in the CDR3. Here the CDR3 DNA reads TGTGCCAGCAGCAGGAAGACTAGCGGGGGGCAAAAAAACATTCAGTACTTC. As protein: CASSRKTSGGQKNIQYF.